Presented here are 21 T cell receptor beta chains from one specimen sequenced in a study of T-cell memory formation after mild COVID-19. TCRdb called the 5' RACE reads again in MiXCR, with one record for every CDR3 protein. The table shows fewer than 250,000 distinct CDR3 sequences, with about 16% occurring only once. Sequencing was done on a sample of PBMCs or a T cell subset sorted from them (not recorded which). The source of these receptors is an adult woman who had mild COVID-19 (a few samples of this study predate the infection). Cell type and time point are not known.

The chain couples TRBV5-1 to TRBJ2-1, with 7 bases matching TRBD1. This CDR3 spans 13 amino acids. With V trimmed by 4 bases and J by 5 bases, 3 bases remained unmatched. CDR1 is SGHRS and CDR2 is YFSETQ in the germline V gene. CDR3 protein: CASSRDSNNEQFF. The CDR3 DNA reads TGCGCCAGCAGCCGGGACAGCAACAATGAGCAGTTCTTC.

V and J are TRBV29-1 and TRBJ2-5, with D perhaps matching TRBD2 (5 bases). CDR3 length: 13 amino acids. The V end was cut by 7 bases, the J end by 4 bases, with 16 bases between. Germline V gives CDR1 SQVTM, CDR2 ANQGSEA. CDR3 sequence (DNA): TGCAGCGGGGTTAAGGGAGCTGGAGAGACCCAGTACTTC. Translated: CSGVKGAGETQYF.

V gene TRBV9 combines with J gene TRBJ1-4, with no clear D. CDR3 length equals 14 residues. V was pared by 0 bases and J by 1 base, with 4 bases between. Germline V gene lookup returns CDR1 SGDLS and CDR2 YYNGEE. In DNA, the CDR3 is TGTGCCAGCAGCGTAGGGGTAACTAATGAAAAACTGTTTTTT. Protein product: CASSVGVTNEKLFF.

The CDR3 sequence is CASSSIQGKDQPQHF. For the CDR3, the DNA is TGTGCCAGCAGCTCTATTCAGGGGAAAGATCAGCCCCAGCATTTT. The chain employs TRBV7-6 and TRBJ1-5; weak D call: TRBD1 (6 bases). From germline, CDR1 is SGHVS and CDR2 FNYEAQ. The CDR3 sequence is 15 residues long. Trimming stripped 4 bases from V and 5 bases from J, with 15 bases between.

This clonotype was observed at least ten times. The V gene is TRBV3-1, the J gene TRBJ1-2; a possible D gene is TRBD1 (5 bases). Trimming took off 4 bases at V and 2 bases at J, with 8 bases between the two ends. CDR3 length equals 13 residues. Germline V CDR1 and CDR2: LGHDT, YNNKEL (reference sequence). The chain's CDR3 is CASSPQGNYGYTF. The CDR3 DNA reads as TGTGCCAGCAGCCCCCAGGGCAACTATGGCTACACCTTC.

The chain is built from TRBV12-3 or TRBV12-4 and TRBJ1-5; no reliable D call. This CDR3 contains 12 residues. V lost 5 bases and J lost 5, with 7 bases in between. The CDR3 nucleotides read TGTGCCAGCAGTGGAAATTATCAGCCCCAGCATTTT. It encodes CASSGNYQPQHF.

This clonotype was detected a few times. CDR3: CASREGGGETQYF. CDR3 in DNA: TGTGCCAGCAGGGAGGGGGGGGGAGAGACCCAGTACTTC. The J gene is TRBJ2-5, the V gene TRBV6-5, with D perhaps matching TRBD2 (7 bases). With 6 bases removed from V and 4 bases from J, the gap between germline ends came to 12 bases. Germline CDR1 MNHEY, CDR2 SVGAGI. This CDR3 spans 13 amino acids.

This clonotype has only one observation. The chain recombines TRBV5-6 with TRBJ2-7, with D maybe TRBD1 (6 bases). Germline V lookup: CDR1 SGHDT, CDR2 YYEEEE. The V end was cut by 4 bases, the J end by 2 bases, with 10 bases between. This CDR3 region has 13 residues. For the CDR3, the DNA is TGTGCCAGCAGCCCCCAGGGGCCCTACGAGCAGTACTTC. Residues: CASSPQGPYEQYF.

This clonotype has at least ten counts. This chain uses TRBV4-1 with TRBJ1-2, with unresolved D. The V end was cut by 4 bases, the J end by 5 bases, with 17 bases between. The length of the CDR3 is 15 residues. The V gene's germline CDR1 is MGHRA and CDR2 YSYEKL. In nucleotides, the CDR3 is TGCGCCAGCAGCCCCTCTCTAAGGGAAATTTATGGCTACACCTTC. It is translated as CASSPSLREIYGYTF.

This clonotype was seen a few times. This chain connects TRBV3-1 to TRBJ2-1, with TRBD2 identical over 13 bases. This CDR3 has 16 residues. Germline CDR1 reads LGHDT; CDR2 reads YNNKEL (reference sequence). The trim removed 6 bases at V and 6 bases at J, leaving 8 bases unmatched. As DNA, the CDR3 is TGTGCCAGCAGTCCTTCCACTAGCGGGAGGGTCAATGAGCAGTTCTTC. This encodes CASSPSTSGRVNEQFF.

This clonotype turned up a few times. The chain recombines TRBV11-2 with TRBJ2-1; 10 bases map to TRBD2. This CDR3 contains 16 residues. CDR1 is SGHAT and CDR2 is FQNNGV in the germline V gene. V shed 3 bases and J 4 bases; nucleotides not matched to a gene: 6. CDR3 region: CASSFTGTSAYNEQFF. The CDR3 DNA is TGTGCCAGCAGCTTCACCGGGACTAGCGCGTACAATGAGCAGTTCTTC.

This rearrangement joins TRBV2 to TRBJ2-1; weak D call: TRBD1 (7 bases). This CDR3 spans 17 amino acids. The germline gives CDR1 SNHLY, CDR2 FYNNEI. With 7 bases removed from V and 3 bases from J, the gap between germline ends came to 22 bases. The CDR3 spells CASTLYTRGANYNEQFF. The CDR3 bases are TGTGCCAGCACCCTCTACACCAGGGGGGCCAACTACAATGAGCAGTTCTTC.

This rearrangement joins TRBV15 to TRBJ2-7, with D perhaps matching TRBD1 or TRBD2 (6 bases each). The V end was cut by 3 bases, the J end by 6 bases, with 12 bases between. Germline V gene data show CDR1 as LNHNV and CDR2 as YYDKDF (reference sequence). This CDR3 is 13 amino acids long. The CDR3 here is CATSRRGGGEQYF. For the CDR3, the DNA is TGTGCCACCAGCAGGCGAGGAGGGGGCGAGCAGTACTTC.

This clonotype was picked up a small number of times. The CDR3 sequence is CASGAQALNSPLHF. The CDR3 nucleotides are TGTGCCAGCGGGGCGCAGGCGCTTAATTCACCCCTCCACTTT. The rearrangement uses TRBV3-1 and TRBJ1-6, with TRBD1 as a possible D gene (5 bases). This CDR3 is built from 14 residues. Germline CDR1 LGHDT, CDR2 YNNKEL (reference sequence). V gave up 8 bases and J gave up 6 bases, with 14 bases separating them. The full variable domain, completed using reference TRBV3-1 and TRBJ1-6, is DTAVSQTPKYLVTQMGNDKSIKCEQNLGHDTMYWYKQDSKKFLKIMFSYNNKELIINETVPNRFSPKSPDKAHLNLHINSLELGDSAVYFCASGAQALNSPLHFGNGTRLTVT.

This sequence joins TRBV20-1 and TRBJ2-3; no clear D. CDR1 is DFQATT and CDR2 is SNEGSKA in the germline V gene (reference sequence). Trimming cost V 3 bases and J 3 bases, with 10 bases left between them. This CDR3 is 13 amino acids long. CDR3 residues: CSASPAVTDTQYF. The DNA for the CDR3 is TGCAGTGCTAGTCCCGCCGTAACAGATACGCAGTATTTT.

This clonotype came up many times. V and J are TRBV7-2 and TRBJ2-1; TRBD1 is a possible D gene (5 bases). The CDR3 is 15 amino acids. Trimming took off 2 bases at V and 5 bases at J, with 13 bases between the two ends. CDR1 is SGHTA and CDR2 is FQGNSA in the germline V gene. The CDR3 DNA reads TGTGCCAGCAGCTTATCTACCAGGGCCAACAATGAGCAGTTCTTC. This encodes CASSLSTRANNEQFF.

This clonotype was detected only a few times. The J gene is TRBJ2-7, the V gene TRBV9; the D call may be TRBD1 or TRBD2 (5 bases each). Germline V gene lookup returns CDR1 SGDLS and CDR2 YYNGEE. CDR3 length: 15 residues. The V end lost 4 bases, the J end lost 5 bases, and 19 bases lay between the germline ends. The CDR3 DNA reads as TGTGCCAGCAGCCTCGGGGCAGCGGAGTTCCACGAGCAGTACTTC. It is translated as CASSLGAAEFHEQYF. Variable domain in full (rest from reference TRBV9 and TRBJ2-7): DSGVTQTPKHLITATGQRVTLRCSPRSGDLSVYWYQQSLDQGLQFLIQYYNGEERAKGNILERFSAQQFPDLHSELNLSSLELGDSALYFCASSLGAAEFHEQYFGPGTRLTVT.

This clonotype was found once. This chain joins TRBV20-1 and TRBJ2-3; D is possibly TRBD2 (5 bases). Trimming took off 6 bases at V and 5 bases at J, with 6 bases between the two ends. This CDR3 is 10 amino acids long. CDR1 is DFQATT and CDR2 is SNEGSKA in the germline V gene (reference sequence). This CDR3 is CSAAGDTQYF. In DNA form, the CDR3 reads TGCAGTGCCGCGGGAGATACGCAGTATTTT.

This clonotype was detected once. This chain links TRBV6-2 or TRBV6-3 with TRBJ1-2; D ambiguous. V dropped 9 bases and J dropped 1 base, with 12 bases sitting between them. Germline V gene sequence: CDR1 MNHEY, CDR2 SVGEGT. CDR3 length: 13 amino acids. The CDR3: CASGRFNNYGYTF. CDR3 DNA: TGTGCCAGTGGCAGATTTAATAACTATGGCTACACCTTC.

The chain joins TRBV12-3 or TRBV12-4 to TRBJ2-1, with 12 nucleotides matching TRBD2. Trimming took 5 bases from V and 5 from J; bases not matched to a gene: 10. The CDR3 runs to 17 residues. CDR3 DNA: TGTGCCAGCAGTCAACCGCGACTAGCGGGAGAACACAATGAGCAGTTCTTC. It is translated as CASSQPRLAGEHNEQFF.

This chain links TRBV18 with TRBJ2-1; 9 nucleotides match TRBD1. CDR3 length: 15 amino acids. CDR1 is KGHSH, CDR2 LQKENI, per germline. J gave up 1 base and V 3 bases, and 1 base lay outside the gene matches. The CDR3 sequence: CASSPTGGSYNEQFF. DNA of the CDR3: TGTGCCAGCTCACCGACAGGGGGATCCTACAATGAGCAGTTCTTC.